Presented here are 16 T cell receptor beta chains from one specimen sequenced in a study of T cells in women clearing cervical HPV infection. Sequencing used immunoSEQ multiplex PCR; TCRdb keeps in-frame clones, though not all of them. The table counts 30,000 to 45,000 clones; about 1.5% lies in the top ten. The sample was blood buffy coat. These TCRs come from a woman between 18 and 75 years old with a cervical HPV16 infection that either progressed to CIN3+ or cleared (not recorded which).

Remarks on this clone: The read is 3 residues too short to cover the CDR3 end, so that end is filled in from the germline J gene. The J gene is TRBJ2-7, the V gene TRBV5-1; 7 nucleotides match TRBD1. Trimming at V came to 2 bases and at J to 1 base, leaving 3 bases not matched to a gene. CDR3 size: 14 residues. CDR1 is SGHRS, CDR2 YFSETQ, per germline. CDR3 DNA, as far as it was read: TGCGCCAGCAGCTTCCAGGGGGAGTCCTACGAG. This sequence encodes CASSFQGESYE. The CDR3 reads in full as CASSFQGESYEQYF.

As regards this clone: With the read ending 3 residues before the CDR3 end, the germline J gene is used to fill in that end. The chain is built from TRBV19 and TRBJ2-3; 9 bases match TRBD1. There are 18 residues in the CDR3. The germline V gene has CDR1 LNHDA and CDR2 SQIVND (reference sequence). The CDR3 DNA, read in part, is TGTGCCAGTAGTCTAGCGGCACAGGGGGCATGGGGAGGAGAGACG. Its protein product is CASSLAAQGAWGGET. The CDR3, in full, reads CASSLAAQGAWGGETQYF.

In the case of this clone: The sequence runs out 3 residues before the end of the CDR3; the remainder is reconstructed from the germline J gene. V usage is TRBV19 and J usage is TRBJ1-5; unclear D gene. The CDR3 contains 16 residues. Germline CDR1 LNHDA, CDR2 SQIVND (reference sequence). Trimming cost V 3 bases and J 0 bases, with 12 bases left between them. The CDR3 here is CASSIASLYSNQPQHF. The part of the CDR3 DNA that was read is TGTGCCAGTAGTATTGCAAGCCTTTATAGCAATCAGCCC.

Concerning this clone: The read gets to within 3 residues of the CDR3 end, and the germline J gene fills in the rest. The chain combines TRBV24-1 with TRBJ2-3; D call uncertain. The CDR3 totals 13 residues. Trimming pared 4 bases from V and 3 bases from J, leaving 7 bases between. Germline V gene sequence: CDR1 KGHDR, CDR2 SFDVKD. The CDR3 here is CATSDPLTDTQYF. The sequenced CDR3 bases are TGTGCCACCAGTGACCCCCTTACAGATACG.

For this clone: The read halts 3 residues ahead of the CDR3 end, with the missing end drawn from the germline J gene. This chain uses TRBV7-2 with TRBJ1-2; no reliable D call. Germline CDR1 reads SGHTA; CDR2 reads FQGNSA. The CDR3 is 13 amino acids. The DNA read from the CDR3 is TGTGCCAGCAGCTTAGACAGCTCCTACGAC. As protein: CASSLDSSYD. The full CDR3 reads CASSLDSSYDYTF.

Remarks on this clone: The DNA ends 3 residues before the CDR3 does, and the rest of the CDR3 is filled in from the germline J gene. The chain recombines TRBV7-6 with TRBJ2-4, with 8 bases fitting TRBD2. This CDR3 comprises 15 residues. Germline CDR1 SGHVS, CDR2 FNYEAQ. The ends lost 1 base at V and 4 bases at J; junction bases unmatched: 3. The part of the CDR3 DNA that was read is TGTGCCAGCAGCTTAGTGGCGGGGGGAAAAAACATT. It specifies CASSLVAGGKNI. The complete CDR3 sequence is CASSLVAGGKNIQYF.

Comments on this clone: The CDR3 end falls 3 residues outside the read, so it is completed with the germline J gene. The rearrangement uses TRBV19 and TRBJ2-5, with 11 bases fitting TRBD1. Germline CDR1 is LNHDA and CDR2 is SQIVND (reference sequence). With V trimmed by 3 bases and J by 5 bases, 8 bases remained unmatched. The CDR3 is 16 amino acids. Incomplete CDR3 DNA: TGTGCCAGTAGTATTGGGACCGGGACAGGGGGGGAGACC. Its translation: CASSIGTGTGGET. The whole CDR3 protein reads CASSIGTGTGGETQYF.

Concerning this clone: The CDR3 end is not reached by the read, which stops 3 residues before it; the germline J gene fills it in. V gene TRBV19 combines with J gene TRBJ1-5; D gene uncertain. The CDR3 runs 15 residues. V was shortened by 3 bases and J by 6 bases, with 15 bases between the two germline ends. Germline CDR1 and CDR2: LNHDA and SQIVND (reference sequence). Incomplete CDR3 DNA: TGTGCCAGTAGTATCCCCCTGCCTAGTAGTCAGCCC. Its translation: CASSIPLPSSQP. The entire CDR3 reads CASSIPLPSSQPQHF.

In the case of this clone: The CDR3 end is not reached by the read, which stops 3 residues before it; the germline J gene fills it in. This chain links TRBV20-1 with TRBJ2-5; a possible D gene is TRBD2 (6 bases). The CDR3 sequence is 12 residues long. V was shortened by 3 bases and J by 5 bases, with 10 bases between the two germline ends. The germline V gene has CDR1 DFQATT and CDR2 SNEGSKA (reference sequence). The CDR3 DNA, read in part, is TGCAGTGCTAGGGAAGGAGGGGAGACC. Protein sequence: CSAREGGET. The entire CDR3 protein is CSAREGGETQYF.

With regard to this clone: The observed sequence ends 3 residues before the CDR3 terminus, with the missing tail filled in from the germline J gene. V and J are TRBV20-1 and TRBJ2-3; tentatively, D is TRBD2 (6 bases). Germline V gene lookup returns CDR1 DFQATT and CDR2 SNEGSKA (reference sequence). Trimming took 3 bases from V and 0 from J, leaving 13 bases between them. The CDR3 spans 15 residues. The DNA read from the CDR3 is TGCAGTGCTAGCTCGGGGGTGGATAGCACAGATACG. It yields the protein CSASSGVDSTDT. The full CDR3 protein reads CSASSGVDSTDTQYF.

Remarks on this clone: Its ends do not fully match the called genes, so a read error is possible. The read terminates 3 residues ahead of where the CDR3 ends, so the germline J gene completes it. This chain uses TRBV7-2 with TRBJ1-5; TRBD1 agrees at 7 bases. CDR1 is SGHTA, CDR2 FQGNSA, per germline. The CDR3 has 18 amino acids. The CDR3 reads CASSLAGQGVRDNQPQHF. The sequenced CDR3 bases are TGTGCCAGCAGCCTAGCGGGCCAGGGGGTTCGAGACAATCAGCCC.

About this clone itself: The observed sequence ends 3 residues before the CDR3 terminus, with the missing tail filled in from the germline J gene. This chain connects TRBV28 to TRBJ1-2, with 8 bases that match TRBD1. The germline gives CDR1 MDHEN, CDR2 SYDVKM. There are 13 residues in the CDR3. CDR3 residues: CASSSGQGGGYTF. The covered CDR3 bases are TGTGCCAGCAGTTCAGGACAGGGAGGGGGC.

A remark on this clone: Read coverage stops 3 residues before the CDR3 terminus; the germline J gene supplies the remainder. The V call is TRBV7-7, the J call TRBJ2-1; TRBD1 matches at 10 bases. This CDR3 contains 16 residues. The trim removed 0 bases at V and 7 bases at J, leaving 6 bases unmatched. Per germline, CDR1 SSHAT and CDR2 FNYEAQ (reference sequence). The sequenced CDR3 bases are TGTGCCAGCAGCTTAGCGCACGGGACAGGGGTAAATGAG. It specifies CASSLAHGTGVNE. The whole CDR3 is CASSLAHGTGVNEQFF.

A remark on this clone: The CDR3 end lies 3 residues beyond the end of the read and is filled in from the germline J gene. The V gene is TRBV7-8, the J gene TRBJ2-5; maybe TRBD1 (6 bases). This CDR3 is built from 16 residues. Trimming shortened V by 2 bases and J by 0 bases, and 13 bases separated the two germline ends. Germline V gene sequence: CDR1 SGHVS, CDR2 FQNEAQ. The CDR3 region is CASSLPPGADQETQYF. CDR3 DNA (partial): TGTGCCAGCAGCTTACCCCCAGGGGCCGACCAAGAGACC. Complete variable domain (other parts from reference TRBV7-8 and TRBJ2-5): GAGVSQSPRYKVAKRGQDVALRCDPISGHVSLFWYQQALGQGPEFLTYFQNEAQLDKSGLPSDRFFAERPEGSVSTLKIQRTQQEDSAVYLCASSLPPGADQETQYFGPGTRLLVL.

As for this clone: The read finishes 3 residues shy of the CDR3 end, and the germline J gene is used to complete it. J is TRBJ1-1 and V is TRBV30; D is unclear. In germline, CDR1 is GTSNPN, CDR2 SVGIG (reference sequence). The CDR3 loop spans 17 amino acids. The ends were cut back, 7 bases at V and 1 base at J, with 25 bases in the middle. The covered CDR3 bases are TGTGCCTTAGACCCAATTACCTCCCTAGTACAGAACACTGAA. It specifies CALDPITSLVQNTE. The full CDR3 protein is CALDPITSLVQNTEAFF.

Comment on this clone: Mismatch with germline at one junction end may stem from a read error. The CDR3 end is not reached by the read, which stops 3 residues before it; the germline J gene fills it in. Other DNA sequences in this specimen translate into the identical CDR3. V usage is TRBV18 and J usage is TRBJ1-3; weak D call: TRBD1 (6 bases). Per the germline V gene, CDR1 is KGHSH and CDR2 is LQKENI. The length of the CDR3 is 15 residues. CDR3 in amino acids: CASSPGDRTGNTIYF. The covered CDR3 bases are TGTGCCAGCTCACCAGGCGACAGGACCGGAAACACT.